The rows below give T cell receptor beta chains drawn from one sample of a study of radiation and T cells in renal cell carcinoma. Libraries were prepared by immunoSEQ multiplex PCR; TCRdb keeps only in-frame clonotypes and omits some of them. The sample yields 100,000 to 150,000 clones, about four fifths seen once. Sequencing used blood, obtained from a patient whose treatment included radiotherapy and nephrectomy. These receptors all come from a woman aged 60 to 75 with renal cell carcinoma. CDR3s leave out the opening cysteine and the closing phenylalanine or tryptophan. The order of the fields is J gene, clone size, V gene, CDR3 protein. For some rows the clone size is stated as once, few or many, or as a class when expanded; others skip it.

J: TRBJ1-2
size: NA
V: TRBV5-4
CDR3: ASSGPTGGARGYT

J: TRBJ1-3
size: NA
V: TRBV7-2
CDR3: ASSPVSGNTIY

J: TRBJ1-4
size: NA
V: TRBV19
CDR3: ASSSPGRTNEKLF

J: TRBJ1-1
size: NA
V: TRBV28
CDR3: ASTEQGPEAF

J: TRBJ2-7
size: NA
V: TRBV5-4
CDR3: ASSLLGQIYEQY

J: TRBJ2-7
size: NA
V: TRBV7-2
CDR3: ASSAGTPTYEQY

J: TRBJ1-4
size: NA
V: TRBV9
CDR3: ASSVGEERREKLF

J: TRBJ2-2
size: NA
V: TRBV7-3
CDR3: ASSLMGSAGELF

J: TRBJ2-1
size: NA
V: TRBV10-3
CDR3: AISESSGLGSNEQF

J: TRBJ1-3
size: NA
V: TRBV5-1
CDR3: ASSLGGRISGNTIY

J: TRBJ2-1
size: once
V: TRBV6-1
CDR3: ASAGPSQRNEQF

J: TRBJ1-1
size: NA
V: TRBV18
CDR3: ASSPRNRDGTEAF

J: TRBJ2-2
size: NA
V: TRBV10-1
CDR3: ASAHGGELF

J: TRBJ2-7
size: NA
V: TRBV6-5
CDR3: ASSYSGVQY

J: TRBJ2-7
size: NA
V: TRBV5-6
CDR3: ASSQGDGPYEQY

J: TRBJ1-2
size: NA
V: TRBV7-9
CDR3: ASSLVGDRGLYGYT

J: TRBJ1-2
size: once
V: TRBV6-5
CDR3: ASSYARGPGYT

J: TRBJ1-3
size: few
V: TRBV7-9
CDR3: ASSSDERNTIY

J: TRBJ1-3
size: NA
V: TRBV27
CDR3: ASRGSGNTIY

J: TRBJ1-2
size: NA
V: TRBV4-1
CDR3: ASSQALRTGEVYGYT

J: TRBJ1-4
size: NA
V: TRBV5-1
CDR3: ASSLAGQGGEKLF

J: TRBJ1-1
size: NA
V: TRBV2
CDR3: ASMWTIPGTEAF

J: TRBJ1-4
size: NA
V: TRBV6-5
CDR3: ASSYGQFNEKLF

J: TRBJ2-7
size: NA
V: TRBV28
CDR3: ASRYGDSNSYEQY

J: TRBJ1-6
size: NA
V: TRBV7-3
CDR3: ASSLIGDRFSYNSPLH

J: TRBJ1-4
size: NA
V: TRBV6-6
CDR3: ASSRGGRVDEKLF

J: TRBJ2-5
size: NA
V: TRBV5-1
CDR3: ASSREGRGYETQY

J: TRBJ1-2
size: NA
V: TRBV19
CDR3: ASSIGGGIIAGYT

J: TRBJ1-1
size: NA
V: TRBV5-6
CDR3: ASSLVVAAAEAF

J: TRBJ2-5
size: NA
V: TRBV6-1
CDR3: ASSSDRRSETQY

J: TRBJ1-6
size: NA
V: TRBV6-6
CDR3: ASSYWDHSPLH

J: TRBJ1-5
size: NA
V: TRBV9
CDR3: ASSAGGATNQPQH

J: TRBJ2-7
size: NA
V: TRBV11-3
CDR3: ASSLGDTSYEQY

J: TRBJ2-7
size: NA
V: TRBV7-9
CDR3: ASSLGARRLATYEQY

J: TRBJ1-5
size: NA
V: TRBV29-1
CDR3: SVETGYNQPQH

J: TRBJ1-2
size: NA
V: TRBV28
CDR3: ASSSTRTGSGYGYT

J: TRBJ1-5
size: NA
V: TRBV28
CDR3: ASRPSNQPQH

J: TRBJ2-2
size: NA
V: TRBV11-3
CDR3: ASSPGGENTGELF

J: TRBJ1-3
size: NA
V: TRBV5-5
CDR3: ASSPDRNSGNTIY

J: TRBJ2-1
size: few
V: TRBV2
CDR3: ASSDGVAGTNEQF

J: TRBJ1-4
size: NA
V: TRBV2
CDR3: ASSEMGQQNEKLF

J: TRBJ2-3
size: NA
V: TRBV5-1
CDR3: ASSLGVTVDTQY

J: TRBJ2-1
size: NA
V: TRBV11-2
CDR3: ASSSRATPYNEQF

J: TRBJ1-2
size: NA
V: TRBV27
CDR3: ASSKRDWDRGFVNYGYT

J: TRBJ2-7
size: NA
V: TRBV6-1
CDR3: ATRDINEQY

J: TRBJ2-2
size: NA
V: TRBV27
CDR3: ASSLITGRPGELF

J: TRBJ2-3
size: NA
V: TRBV19
CDR3: ASSPPRGSGTDTQY

J: TRBJ2-7
size: NA
V: TRBV5-4
CDR3: ASREAREIHYEQY

J: TRBJ1-5
size: NA
V: TRBV2
CDR3: ASTKGSSDRFGPPQH

J: TRBJ1-5
size: NA
V: TRBV19
CDR3: ASSILGALNQPQH

J: TRBJ1-2
size: NA
V: TRBV28
CDR3: ASSLNLPGQETNYGYT

J: TRBJ1-1
size: NA
V: TRBV11-2
CDR3: ASSLARFGTEAF

J: TRBJ1-2
size: NA
V: TRBV2
CDR3: ASCKGQGVCSYT

J: TRBJ2-1
size: NA
V: TRBV21-1
CDR3: ASSGRLAGAVNEQF

J: TRBJ1-1
size: once
V: TRBV9
CDR3: VSSVGVGGGNTEAF

J: TRBJ2-7
size: NA
V: TRBV10-3
CDR3: AISAQGYEQY

J: TRBJ1-1
size: few
V: TRBV6-5
CDR3: ASSYRGTGGKTEAF

J: TRBJ1-1
size: NA
V: TRBV9
CDR3: ASSGGQGNTEAF

J: TRBJ1-1
size: NA
V: TRBV5-8
CDR3: ASSLGSGGREAF

J: TRBJ2-6
size: NA
V: TRBV5-4
CDR3: ASSEGGGANVLT